The source of this TCR beta chain is a study of graft-versus-host responses after intestinal transplantation. Background on the study: Recipients were given multivisceral, liver-intestinal, or isolated intestinal transplants.

Regarding this clone: The antigen is undetermined.

Assay used: immunoSEQ multiplex PCR; TCRdb lists only in-frame clones, some missing. The table lists tens of thousands of clones, 87% of them singletons. The starting material was unstimulated CD8+ T cells sorted from spleen or lymph node cells, obtained before transplant. The TCR was taken from a human donor who was the organ donor for an intestinal transplant.

The CDR3 bases are TGTGCCAGCACAGGGAACACCGGGGAGCTGTTTTTT. Its translation is CASTGNTGELFF. The chain uses TRBV6-1 and TRBJ2-2; D unclear. Germline V gene sequence: CDR1 MNHNS, CDR2 SASEGT. V lost 7 bases, J lost 1 base, and 4 bases lay in between. This CDR3 has 12 amino acids.